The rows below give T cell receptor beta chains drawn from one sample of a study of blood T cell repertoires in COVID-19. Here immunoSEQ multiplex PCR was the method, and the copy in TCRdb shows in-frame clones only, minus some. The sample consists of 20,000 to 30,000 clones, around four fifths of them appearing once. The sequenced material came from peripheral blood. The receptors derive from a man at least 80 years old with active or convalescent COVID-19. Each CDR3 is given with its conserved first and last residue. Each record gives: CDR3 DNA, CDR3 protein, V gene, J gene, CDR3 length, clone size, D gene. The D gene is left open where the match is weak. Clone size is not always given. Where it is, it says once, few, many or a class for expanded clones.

CDR3 DNA: TGTGCCAGCAGTCACACACGGGGTAGTGGCAATCAGCCCCAGCATTTT
CDR3 protein: CASSHTRGSGNQPQHF
V gene: TRBV28
J gene: TRBJ1-5
CDR3 length: 16
clone size: NA
D gene: NA

CDR3 DNA: TGTGCCAGCAGCCCCCCCATGTGGGGGCGGTTTTATGAGCAGTTCTTC
CDR3 protein: CASSPPMWGRFYEQFF
V gene: TRBV11-2
J gene: TRBJ2-1
CDR3 length: 16
clone size: NA
D gene: NA

CDR3 DNA: TGCAGCGTCGCCGGGACAGGGCGTTCATATACGCAGTATTTT
CDR3 protein: CSVAGTGRSYTQYF
V gene: TRBV29-1
J gene: TRBJ2-3
CDR3 length: 14
clone size: NA
D gene: TRBD1

CDR3 DNA: TGTGCCAGCAGCTTAGTTGCAGGGTTCAGCGAGCAGTACTTC
CDR3 protein: CASSLVAGFSEQYF
V gene: TRBV7-9
J gene: TRBJ2-7
CDR3 length: 14
clone size: NA
D gene: NA

CDR3 DNA: TGTGCCAGCAGTTACGCGGGCGGGGGGTCCTACGAGCAGTACTTC
CDR3 protein: CASSYAGGGSYEQYF
V gene: TRBV6-5
J gene: TRBJ2-7
CDR3 length: 15
clone size: NA
D gene: TRBD2

CDR3 DNA: TGTGCCAGCAGCCCAGGACAGGGCACAGATACGCAGTATTTT
CDR3 protein: CASSPGQGTDTQYF
V gene: TRBV7-8
J gene: TRBJ2-3
CDR3 length: 14
clone size: NA
D gene: TRBD1

CDR3 DNA: TGTGCCAGCAGCTTGACGGGGGGCGTATATGGCTACACCTTC
CDR3 protein: CASSLTGGVYGYTF
V gene: TRBV5-4
J gene: TRBJ1-2
CDR3 length: 14
clone size: NA
D gene: NA

CDR3 DNA: TGTGCCAGCAGCCCGGGACAGAGTGGGACTGAAGCTTTCTTT
CDR3 protein: CASSPGQSGTEAFF
V gene: TRBV3-1/TRBV3-2
J gene: TRBJ1-1
CDR3 length: 14
clone size: few
D gene: TRBD1

CDR3 DNA: TGTGCCAGCAGCGTAGAGAGGGGACTAGCGAACACCGGGGAGCTGTTTTTT
CDR3 protein: CASSVERGLANTGELFF
V gene: TRBV9
J gene: TRBJ2-2
CDR3 length: 17
clone size: once
D gene: TRBD2

CDR3 DNA: TGTGCCAGCAGTTTACAGGGGTACAATGAGCAGTTCTTC
CDR3 protein: CASSLQGYNEQFF
V gene: TRBV27
J gene: TRBJ2-1
CDR3 length: 13
clone size: NA
D gene: NA

CDR3 DNA: TGTGCCAGCAGCCAACAGGACAGCATAAATTCACCCCTCCACTTT
CDR3 protein: CASSQQDSINSPLHF
V gene: TRBV4-2
J gene: TRBJ1-6
CDR3 length: 15
clone size: NA
D gene: NA

CDR3 DNA: TGTGCCAGCAGTGGGACAGGGGGACTGAAGACCCAGTACTTC
CDR3 protein: CASSGTGGLKTQYF
V gene: TRBV6-1
J gene: TRBJ2-5
CDR3 length: 14
clone size: NA
D gene: TRBD1

CDR3 DNA: TGTGCCAGCAGCTTGCAGACAGGGACAAATTCACCCCTCCACTTT
CDR3 protein: CASSLQTGTNSPLHF
V gene: TRBV5-5
J gene: TRBJ1-6
CDR3 length: 15
clone size: NA
D gene: TRBD1

CDR3 DNA: TGCGCCAGCAGCCAAGATAGGGGCAGCTACGAGCAGTACTTC
CDR3 protein: CASSQDRGSYEQYF
V gene: TRBV4-1
J gene: TRBJ2-7
CDR3 length: 14
clone size: NA
D gene: NA

CDR3 DNA: TGTGCCAGCAGCGCAACAGGAAACACCGGGGAGCTGTTTTTT
CDR3 protein: CASSATGNTGELFF
V gene: TRBV9
J gene: TRBJ2-2
CDR3 length: 14
clone size: NA
D gene: NA

CDR3 DNA: TGTGCCACCAGCAGAGACAACAGGGTCGATCAGCCCCAGCATTTT
CDR3 protein: CATSRDNRVDQPQHF
V gene: TRBV15
J gene: TRBJ1-5
CDR3 length: 15
clone size: NA
D gene: NA

CDR3 DNA: TGTGCCAGCAGCTCCCGGGACAGGGAATATGGCTACACCTTC
CDR3 protein: CASSSRDREYGYTF
V gene: TRBV13
J gene: TRBJ1-2
CDR3 length: 14
clone size: NA
D gene: TRBD1

CDR3 DNA: TGTGCCAGCAGCAGGGGGCTTACCTATGGCTACACCTTC
CDR3 protein: CASSRGLTYGYTF
V gene: TRBV7-6
J gene: TRBJ1-2
CDR3 length: 13
clone size: NA
D gene: TRBD1

CDR3 DNA: TGTGCCAGCAGAAGACTAGCGGAAAGCTACGAGCAGTACTTC
CDR3 protein: CASRRLAESYEQYF
V gene: TRBV6-5
J gene: TRBJ2-7
CDR3 length: 14
clone size: NA
D gene: TRBD2

CDR3 DNA: TGTGCCAGCAGTTCCTCCGGACGGGGGGGATTCTACGAGCAGTACTTC
CDR3 protein: CASSSSGRGGFYEQYF
V gene: TRBV7-2
J gene: TRBJ2-7
CDR3 length: 16
clone size: NA
D gene: TRBD2

CDR3 DNA: TGTGCCAGCAGCACACCGGACAGGGCCCAAAAACTGTTTTTT
CDR3 protein: CASSTPDRAQKLFF
V gene: TRBV5-4
J gene: TRBJ1-4
CDR3 length: 14
clone size: NA
D gene: TRBD1

CDR3 DNA: TGCGCCAGCAGCTTCGCGGAATCCTACGAGCAGTACTTC
CDR3 protein: CASSFAESYEQYF
V gene: TRBV5-1
J gene: TRBJ2-7
CDR3 length: 13
clone size: NA
D gene: NA

CDR3 DNA: TGTGCCAGCAGCAACGGGACAGGGGGAGGAAACACTGAAGCTTTCTTT
CDR3 protein: CASSNGTGGGNTEAFF
V gene: TRBV21-1
J gene: TRBJ1-1
CDR3 length: 16
clone size: NA
D gene: NA

CDR3 DNA: TGTGCCAGCAGTGAGGCAGGGGACGTTTACGTCGAGCAGTACTTC
CDR3 protein: CASSEAGDVYVEQYF
V gene: TRBV6-6
J gene: TRBJ2-7
CDR3 length: 15
clone size: NA
D gene: NA

CDR3 DNA: TGTGCCAGCAGCCCGAGACAGCCCGGAGAGCTGTTTTTT
CDR3 protein: CASSPRQPGELFF
V gene: TRBV9
J gene: TRBJ2-2
CDR3 length: 13
clone size: NA
D gene: NA

CDR3 DNA: TGCGCCAGCAGCCGCGCGACAGCCCAGAACACTGAAGCTTTCTTT
CDR3 protein: CASSRATAQNTEAFF
V gene: TRBV4-1
J gene: TRBJ1-1
CDR3 length: 15
clone size: NA
D gene: NA

CDR3 DNA: TGTGCCAGCAGTGAATTCCTGGGACAGGGGGTCTACAATGAGCAGTTCTTC
CDR3 protein: CASSEFLGQGVYNEQFF
V gene: TRBV25-1
J gene: TRBJ2-1
CDR3 length: 17
clone size: NA
D gene: TRBD1

CDR3 DNA: TGTGCCAGCAGTCCGCGGACAGGGGTTGCCTACGAGCAGTACTTC
CDR3 protein: CASSPRTGVAYEQYF
V gene: TRBV27
J gene: TRBJ2-7
CDR3 length: 15
clone size: NA
D gene: TRBD1

CDR3 DNA: TGTGCCAGCAGCCTACAACCGTTCAGGGTACAAACTGAAGCTTTCTTT
CDR3 protein: CASSLQPFRVQTEAFF
V gene: TRBV5-6
J gene: TRBJ1-1
CDR3 length: 16
clone size: few
D gene: NA

CDR3 DNA: TGTGCCAGCAGCTCCCTGGACAGGGGTATCGGCAACTATGGCTACACCTTC
CDR3 protein: CASSSLDRGIGNYGYTF
V gene: TRBV5-4
J gene: TRBJ1-2
CDR3 length: 17
clone size: NA
D gene: TRBD1